The present TCR beta chain was sequenced within a study of blood T cell repertoires in COVID-19. The overall study: Specimens from acute and convalescent COVID-19 originated in the United States, Italy and Spain. PBMCs, B-cell-depleted T cells, or T cells were the source of the cDNA or gDNA that made up the material.

In the original workflow: How many nucleated cells were present was estimated from reference gene primer amplification. Sequenced by immunoSEQ multiplex PCR; TCRdb stores in-frame clones only, minus some. V and J calls and clone size are as listed in that table; D and trimming were resolved from the DNA. The data show approximately 52,000 clones, around four fifths seen once. This CDR3 is 16 amino acids long. Trimming cost V 2 bases and J 3 bases; bases outside gene matches: 9. Germline V lookup: CDR1 SGHNT, CDR2 YYREEE (reference sequence). The receptor's source is a woman aged 80 or over with acute or convalescent COVID-19. The chain joins TRBV5-4 to TRBJ1-2; TRBD1 aligns across 8 bases. The sequenced sample consisted of peripheral blood. The CDR3 DNA sequence: TGTGCCAGCAGCTTTAGTTCAGGGGGCCTCGACTATGGCTACACCTTC. This codes for CASSFSSGGLDYGYTF.